This T cell receptor (beta chain) comes out of a study of T cells in Graves' hyperthyroidism and ophthalmopathy. This clonotype was counted between two and nine times. Amplified TCR beta CDR3 regions came from RNA transcripts. The HTBI primer set was used in a first-round RT-PCR of the TCR CDR3. MiXCR, applied by TCRdb to the multiplex PCR reads, yields one record per CDR3 protein. The data show fewer than 650,000 distinct CDR3 sequences, with 46% seen just once and roughly 45% held by the top ten. The clonotype was recovered from an adult woman with Graves' disease, either hyperthyroidism or ophthalmopathy (not recorded which). Specimen: peripheral blood or thyroid tissue (not recorded which).

In DNA form, the CDR3 reads TGTGCCAGCAGTTGGGGTAGGGGGAGTGATCAGCCCCAGCATTTT. This sequence encodes CASSWGRGSDQPQHF. The chain links TRBV12-3 or TRBV12-4 to TRBJ1-5, with TRBD1 as a possible D gene (6 bases). This CDR3 region has 15 residues. Trimming cost V 4 bases and J 5 bases, with 15 bases left between them.